Included here is one TCR beta chain sequence, with context. No antigen is known for it. The source of the sample is a study of cytotoxic CD8 clonotypes in ibrutinib-treated CLL. Measured with immunoSEQ multiplex PCR; TCRdb has only the in-frame clones, and not every one. The repertoire holds around 140,000 clones, with over 75% as singletons. Notes on the study in general: Clonality showed a rise at ibrutinib response that reversed toward baseline at progression.

Trimming removed 5 bases from V and 1 base from J, with 9 bases in between. This CDR3 contains 14 residues. Germline CDR1 reads MDHEN; CDR2 reads SYDVKM. Sequenced here: PBMCs, sampled after 24 months of ibrutinib treatment. The chain joins TRBV28 to TRBJ1-5; D possibly corresponds to TRBD1 (6 bases). The clonotype was recovered from a human donor with chronic lymphocytic leukemia. CDR3 in DNA: TGTGCCAGCAGTCCCCAGGGGAGCAATCAGCCCCAGCATTTT. Its protein is CASSPQGSNQPQHF.